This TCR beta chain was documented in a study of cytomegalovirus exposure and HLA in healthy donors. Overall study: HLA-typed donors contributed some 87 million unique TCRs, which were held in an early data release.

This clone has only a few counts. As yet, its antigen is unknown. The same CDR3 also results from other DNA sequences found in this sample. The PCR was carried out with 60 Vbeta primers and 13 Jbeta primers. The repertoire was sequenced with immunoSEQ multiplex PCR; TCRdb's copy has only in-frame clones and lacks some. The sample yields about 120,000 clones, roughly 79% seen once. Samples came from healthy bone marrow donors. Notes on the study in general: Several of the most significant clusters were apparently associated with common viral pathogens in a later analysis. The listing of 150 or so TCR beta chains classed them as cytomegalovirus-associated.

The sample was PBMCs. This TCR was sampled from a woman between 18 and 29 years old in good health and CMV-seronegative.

CDR3 DNA sequence: TGTGCCTGGAGTCCAGGATTAAACACTGAAGCTTTCTTT. It yields the protein CAWSPGLNTEAFF. The J gene is TRBJ1-1, the V gene TRBV30; D is undetermined. The CDR3 has 13 amino acids. V was cut by 2 bases and J by 2 bases, with 9 bases left in between. Germline V CDR1 and CDR2: GTSNPN, SVGIG (reference sequence). The full variable domain, in which reference TRBV30 and TRBJ1-1 provide the parts outside the CDR3, is SQTIHQWPATLVQPVGSPLSLECTVEGTSNPNLYWYRQAAGRGLQLLFYSVGIGQISSEVPQNLSASRPQDRQFILSSKKLLLSDSGFYLCAWSPGLNTEAFFGQGTRLTVV.